This is a list of T cell receptor beta chains from one sample in a study of control samples from healthy donors and cancer patients. Method: immunoSEQ multiplex PCR; TCRdb's copy keeps in-frame clones and lacks some. The table has around 90,000 clones, approximately 86% seen once; the top ten hold 20% to 25%. Sequences were obtained from blood. These TCRs come from a man younger than 40 in good health. CDR3s leave out the opening cysteine and the closing phenylalanine or tryptophan. The order of the fields is clone size, V gene, CDR3 protein. The listing skips clone size in some rows; elsewhere it reads once, few, many or a size class.

size: few; V: TRBV7-8; CDR3: ASSPHRDRQPQH
size: NA; V: TRBV7-8; CDR3: ASSHRTGSYEKLF
size: NA; V: TRBV6-2/TRBV6-3; CDR3: ASSRRRSGGVGETQY
size: NA; V: TRBV19; CDR3: ASSPGPTPLEAF
size: once; V: TRBV11-2; CDR3: ASSSRGGLGYT
size: NA; V: TRBV9; CDR3: ASSVVSGENTGELF
size: NA; V: TRBV19; CDR3: ASSEDWGGNQPQH
size: NA; V: TRBV5-1; CDR3: ASSLGSSGGQDTQY
size: NA; V: TRBV4-1; CDR3: ASSQDPNYGYT
size: medium-sized; V: TRBV5-5; CDR3: ASSLVGQGQH
size: NA; V: TRBV30; CDR3: AWYRGLGGYT
size: few; V: TRBV12-2; CDR3: AAGGCSYNEQF
size: once; V: TRBV4-1; CDR3: ASSQVGQSYGYT
size: NA; V: TRBV29-1; CDR3: SVASGGYT
size: NA; V: TRBV10-3; CDR3: ASKPDSSTSDEQF
size: few; V: TRBV4-1; CDR3: ASSQDWVRQY
size: NA; V: TRBV11-2; CDR3: ASSWEAGGPTDTQY
size: few; V: TRBV10-1; CDR3: ASSDGTGGSPLH
size: NA; V: TRBV6-5; CDR3: ASSLGHNNYGYT
size: NA; V: TRBV19; CDR3: AIGLAGGGADTQY
size: NA; V: TRBV19; CDR3: ASTHPTGGRSGNTIY
size: once; V: TRBV24-1; CDR3: ATSDLGDGGDEQF
size: NA; V: TRBV6-6; CDR3: ASSATGGLNEKLF